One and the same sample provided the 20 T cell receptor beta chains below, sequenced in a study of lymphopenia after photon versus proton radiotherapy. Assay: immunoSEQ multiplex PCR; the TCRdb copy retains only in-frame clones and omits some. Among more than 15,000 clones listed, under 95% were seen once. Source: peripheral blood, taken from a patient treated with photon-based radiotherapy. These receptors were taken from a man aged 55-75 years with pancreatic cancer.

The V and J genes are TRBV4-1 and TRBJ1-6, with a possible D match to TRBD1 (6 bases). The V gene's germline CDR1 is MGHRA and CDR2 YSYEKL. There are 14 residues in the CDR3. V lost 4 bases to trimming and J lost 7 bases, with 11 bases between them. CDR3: CASSRQVRNSPLHF. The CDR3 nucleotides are TGCGCCAGCAGCCGACAGGTGAGAAATTCACCCCTCCACTTT.

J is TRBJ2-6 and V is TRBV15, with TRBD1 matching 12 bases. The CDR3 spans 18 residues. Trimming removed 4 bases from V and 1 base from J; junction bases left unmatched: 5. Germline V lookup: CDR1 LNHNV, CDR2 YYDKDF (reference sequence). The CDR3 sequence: CATSIGTGGGSGANVLTF. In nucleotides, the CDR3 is TGTGCCACCAGCATAGGGACAGGGGGCGGTTCTGGGGCCAACGTCCTGACTTTC.

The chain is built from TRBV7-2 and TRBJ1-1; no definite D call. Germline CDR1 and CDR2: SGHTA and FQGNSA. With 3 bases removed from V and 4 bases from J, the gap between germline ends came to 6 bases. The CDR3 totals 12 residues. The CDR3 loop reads CASSFQFTEAFF. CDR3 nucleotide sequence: TGTGCCAGCAGCTTTCAGTTCACTGAAGCTTTCTTT.

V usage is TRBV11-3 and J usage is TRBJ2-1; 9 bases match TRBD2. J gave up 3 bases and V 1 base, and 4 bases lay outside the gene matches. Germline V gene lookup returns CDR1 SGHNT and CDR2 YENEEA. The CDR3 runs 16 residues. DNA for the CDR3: TGTGCCAGCAGCTTAGGTCAAGCGGGGGGCTACAATGAGCAGTTCTTC. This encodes CASSLGQAGGYNEQFF.

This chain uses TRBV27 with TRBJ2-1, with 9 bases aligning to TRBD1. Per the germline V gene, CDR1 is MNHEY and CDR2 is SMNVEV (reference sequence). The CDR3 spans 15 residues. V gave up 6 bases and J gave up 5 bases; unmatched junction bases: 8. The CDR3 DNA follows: TGTGCCAGCAGGTCGGACAGGGGACGTAACAATGAGCAGTTCTTC. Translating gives CASRSDRGRNNEQFF.

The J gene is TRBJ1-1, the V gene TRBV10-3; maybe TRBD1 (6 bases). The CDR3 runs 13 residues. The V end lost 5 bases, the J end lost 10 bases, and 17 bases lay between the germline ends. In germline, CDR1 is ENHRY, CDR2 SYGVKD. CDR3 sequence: CAISLDSLRGAFF. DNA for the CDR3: TGTGCCATCAGTTTGGACAGCCTCAGGGGAGCTTTCTTT.

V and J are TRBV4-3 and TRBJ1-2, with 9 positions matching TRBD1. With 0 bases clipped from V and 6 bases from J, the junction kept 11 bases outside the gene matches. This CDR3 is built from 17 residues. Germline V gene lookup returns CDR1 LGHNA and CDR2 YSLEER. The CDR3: CASSQDHPGQGSNGYTF. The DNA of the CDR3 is TGCGCCAGCAGCCAAGACCATCCGGGACAGGGATCAAATGGCTACACCTTC.

DNA for the CDR3: TGTGCCTGGGAAAGGTGGACAGTGAACACTGAAGCTTTCTTT. Its translation is CAWERWTVNTEAFF. The chain links TRBV30 to TRBJ1-1, with D perhaps TRBD1 (6 bases). The CDR3 covers 14 residues. Germline V CDR1 and CDR2: GTSNPN, SVGIG (reference sequence). Trimming cost V 5 bases and J 0 bases, with 13 bases left between them.

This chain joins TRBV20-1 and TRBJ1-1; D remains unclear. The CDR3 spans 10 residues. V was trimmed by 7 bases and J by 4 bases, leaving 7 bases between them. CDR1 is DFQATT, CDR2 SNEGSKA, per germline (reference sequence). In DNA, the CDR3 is TGCAGTGTACACAGCACTGAAGCTTTCTTT. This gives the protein CSVHSTEAFF.

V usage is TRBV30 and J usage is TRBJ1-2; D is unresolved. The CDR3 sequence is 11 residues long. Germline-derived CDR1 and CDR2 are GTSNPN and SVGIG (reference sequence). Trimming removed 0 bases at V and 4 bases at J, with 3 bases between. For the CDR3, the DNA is TGTGCCTGGAGTGTAACCTATGGCTACACCTTC. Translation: CAWSVTYGYTF.

CDR3 in amino acids: CASSDSPTSGGRNEQFF. The CDR3 region has the DNA TGTGCCAGCAGTGACTCTCCGACTAGCGGGGGGAGGAATGAGCAGTTCTTC. J is TRBJ2-1 and V is TRBV6-4; 13 nucleotides agree with TRBD2. V shed 0 bases and J 7 bases; nucleotides not matched to a gene: 6. This CDR3 spans 17 amino acids. Germline V gene data show CDR1 as MRHNA and CDR2 as SNTAGT.

Written as DNA, the CDR3 is TGTGCCTTGGGACAGGCTTTGACTAGCGGCCTCACAGATACGCAGTATTTT. It yields the protein CALGQALTSGLTDTQYF. V gene TRBV30 combines with J gene TRBJ2-3; D might be TRBD2 (9 bases). This CDR3 has 17 amino acids. V lost 7 bases and J lost 2, with 25 bases in between. From germline, CDR1 is GTSNPN and CDR2 SVGIG (reference sequence).

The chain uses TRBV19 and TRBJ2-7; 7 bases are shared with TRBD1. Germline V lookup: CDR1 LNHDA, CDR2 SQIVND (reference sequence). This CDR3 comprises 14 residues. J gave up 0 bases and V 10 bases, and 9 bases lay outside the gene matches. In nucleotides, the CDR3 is TGTGCCACCGTAGACAGGGCTAACTCCTACGAGCAGTACTTC. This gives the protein CATVDRANSYEQYF. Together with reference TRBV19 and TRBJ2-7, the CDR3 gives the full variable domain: DGGITQSPKYLFRKEGQNVTLSCEQNLNHDAMYWYRQDPGQGLRLIYYSQIVNDFQKGDIAEGYSVSREKKESFPLTVTSAQKNPTAFYLCATVDRANSYEQYFGPGTRLTVT.

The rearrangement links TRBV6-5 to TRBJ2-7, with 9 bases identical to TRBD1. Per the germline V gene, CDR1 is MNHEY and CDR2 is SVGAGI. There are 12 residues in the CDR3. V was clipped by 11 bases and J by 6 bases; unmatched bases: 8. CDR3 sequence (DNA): TGTGCCGTCTGGGACAGGGTAACCGAGCAGTACTTC. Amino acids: CAVWDRVTEQYF.

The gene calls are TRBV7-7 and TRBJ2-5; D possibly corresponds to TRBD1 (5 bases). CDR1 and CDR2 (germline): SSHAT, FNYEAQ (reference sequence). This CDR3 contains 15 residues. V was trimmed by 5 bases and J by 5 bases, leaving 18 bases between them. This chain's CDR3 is CASSPTLGAAETQYF. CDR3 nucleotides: TGTGCCAGCAGCCCCACCTTAGGGGCGGCGGAGACCCAGTACTTC. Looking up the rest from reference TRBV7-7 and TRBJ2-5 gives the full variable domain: GAGVSQSPRYKVTKRGQDVTLRCDPISSHATLYWYQQALGQGPEFLTYFNYEAQPDKSGLPSDRFSAERPEGSISTLTIQRTEQRDSAMYRCASSPTLGAAETQYFGPGTRLLVL.

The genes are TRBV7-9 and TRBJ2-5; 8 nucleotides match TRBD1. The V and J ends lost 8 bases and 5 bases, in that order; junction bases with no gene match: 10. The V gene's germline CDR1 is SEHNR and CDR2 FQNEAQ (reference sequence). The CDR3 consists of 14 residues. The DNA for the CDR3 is TGTGCCAGCCGCAATCAGGGGGCGCGGGAGACCCAGTACTTC. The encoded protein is CASRNQGARETQYF.

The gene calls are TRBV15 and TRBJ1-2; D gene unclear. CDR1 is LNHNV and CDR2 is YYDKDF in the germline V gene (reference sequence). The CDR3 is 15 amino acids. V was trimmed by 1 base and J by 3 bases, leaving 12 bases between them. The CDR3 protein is CATSRVLGYDYGYTF. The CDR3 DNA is TGTGCCACCAGCAGAGTTCTGGGCTACGACTATGGCTACACCTTC.

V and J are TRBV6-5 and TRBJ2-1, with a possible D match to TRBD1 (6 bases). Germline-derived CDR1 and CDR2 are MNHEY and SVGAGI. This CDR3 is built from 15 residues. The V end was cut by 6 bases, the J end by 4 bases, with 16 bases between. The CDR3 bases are TGTGCCAGCAGAGAATCACAGGGACCATACAATGAGCAGTTCTTC. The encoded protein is CASRESQGPYNEQFF.

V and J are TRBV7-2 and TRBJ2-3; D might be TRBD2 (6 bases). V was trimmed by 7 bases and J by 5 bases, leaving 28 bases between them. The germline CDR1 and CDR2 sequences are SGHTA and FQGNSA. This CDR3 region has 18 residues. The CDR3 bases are TGTGCCAGCAACATCCGGGGGTCTGGCCTAAGTCGTAGAGATACGCAGTATTTT. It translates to CASNIRGSGLSRRDTQYF.

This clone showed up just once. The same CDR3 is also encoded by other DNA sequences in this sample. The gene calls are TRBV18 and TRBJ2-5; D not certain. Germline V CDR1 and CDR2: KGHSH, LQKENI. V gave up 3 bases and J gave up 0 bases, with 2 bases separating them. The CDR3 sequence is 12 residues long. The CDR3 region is CASSPYQETQYF. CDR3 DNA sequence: TGTGCCAGCTCACCCTACCAAGAGACCCAGTACTTC. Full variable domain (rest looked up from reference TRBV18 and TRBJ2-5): NAGVMQNPRHLVRRRGQEARLRCSPMKGHSHVYWYRQLPEEGLKFMVYLQKENIIDESGMPKERFSAEFPKEGPSILRIQQVVRGDSAAYFCASSPYQETQYFGPGTRLLVL.